These 15 T cell receptor beta chains were all obtained from the same sample, sequenced in a study of OX40 agonist ivuxolimab in advanced cancers. Assay used: immunoSEQ multiplex PCR; TCRdb lists only in-frame clones, some missing. Among about 82,000 clones listed, more than 85% were seen once. Sequencing used CD4+ or CD8+ T cells sorted from blood, obtained in a trial of the OX40 agonist ivuxolimab. The receptors were sampled from an adult with an advanced solid tumor such as melanoma, head and neck, liver or kidney cancer.

The gene calls are TRBV28 and TRBJ2-1; 9 nucleotides line up with TRBD2. The germline V gene has CDR1 MDHEN and CDR2 SYDVKM. The CDR3 sequence is 15 residues long. V lost 2 bases, J lost 6 bases, and 5 bases stayed unmatched. The CDR3 spells CASSLGGRALNEQFF. The DNA for the CDR3 is TGTGCCAGCAGTTTAGGCGGGAGGGCCCTCAATGAGCAGTTCTTC. The entire variable domain, with the rest obtained from reference TRBV28 and TRBJ2-1, is as follows: DVKVTQSSRYLVKRTGEKVFLECVQDMDHENMFWYRQDPGLGLRLIYFSYDVKMKEKGDIPEGYSVSREKKERFSLILESASTNQTSMYLCASSLGGRALNEQFFGPGTRLTVL.

This clone was seen only once. The chain couples TRBV6-5 to TRBJ2-1; TRBD2 matches 8 bases. J was trimmed by 9 bases and V by 4 bases; bases with no gene match: 14. The germline V gene has CDR1 MNHEY and CDR2 SVGAGI. CDR3 length: 16 amino acids. In DNA, the CDR3 is TGTGCCAGCAGTTTGAAGTCAAGCGCCCGGGGGGGTGAGCAGTTCTTC. This sequence encodes CASSLKSSARGGEQFF.

This clone was recorded only once. V and J are TRBV15 and TRBJ2-3; the D is unclear. In germline, CDR1 is LNHNV, CDR2 YYDKDF (reference sequence). Trimming took off 5 bases at V and 0 bases at J, with 6 bases between the two ends. This CDR3 has 13 residues. The CDR3, as DNA: TGTGCCACCAGCCCGGTTAGCACAGATACGCAGTATTTT. It specifies CATSPVSTDTQYF. The full variable domain, in which reference TRBV15 and TRBJ2-3 provide the parts outside the CDR3, is DAMVIQNPRYQVTQFGKPVTLSCSQTLNHNVMYWYQQKSSQAPKLLFHYYDKDFNNEADTPDNFQSRRPNTSFCFLDIRSPGLGDTAMYLCATSPVSTDTQYFGPGTRLTVL.

The rearrangement uses TRBV5-1 and TRBJ2-1; perhaps TRBD2 as D (6 bases). The germline CDR1 and CDR2 sequences are SGHRS and YFSETQ. Trimming pared 4 bases from V and 1 base from J, leaving 15 bases between. The CDR3 extends over 16 amino acids. This CDR3 reads CASSPMASESYNEQFF. The CDR3, as DNA: TGCGCCAGCAGCCCGATGGCTAGCGAGTCCTACAATGAGCAGTTCTTC.

The V gene is TRBV5-4, the J gene TRBJ2-5, with 14 bases that match TRBD2. This CDR3 has 19 amino acids. V gave up 0 bases and J gave up 2 bases; unmatched junction bases: 9. The germline V gene has CDR1 SGHNT and CDR2 YYREEE (reference sequence). The CDR3: CASSLVVTSGRAGQETQYF. The CDR3 DNA reads TGTGCCAGCAGCTTGGTAGTGACTAGCGGGAGGGCCGGACAAGAGACCCAGTACTTC.

The chain joins TRBV11-2 to TRBJ2-5, with TRBD2 matching 11 bases. V dropped 4 bases and J dropped 5; count of bases not matched to a gene: 3. Germline CDR1 reads SGHAT; CDR2 reads FQNNGV. There are 14 residues in the CDR3. As DNA, the CDR3 is TGTGCCAGCAGCTCCTTAGCGGGAGGGGAGACCCAGTACTTC. Translating gives CASSSLAGGETQYF.

The chain employs TRBV5-1 and TRBJ2-3, with 10 bases fitting TRBD2. Per the germline V gene, CDR1 is SGHRS and CDR2 is YFSETQ. The junction had 4 bases not matched to a gene; V was cut back by 0 bases and J by 0 bases. The CDR3 is made up of 17 amino acids. This chain's CDR3 is CASSLVSSGRSTDTQYF. The CDR3 nucleotides are TGCGCCAGCAGCTTGGTCTCTAGCGGGAGAAGCACAGATACGCAGTATTTT.

This chain links TRBV10-2 with TRBJ1-2; D unresolved. Germline V gives CDR1 WSHSY, CDR2 SAAADI. The CDR3 has 12 amino acids. The ends were cut back, 7 bases at V and 2 bases at J, with 8 bases in the middle. The CDR3 protein is CASTGGNYGYTF. CDR3 DNA sequence: TGCGCCAGCACCGGCGGGAACTATGGCTACACCTTC.

This chain joins TRBV5-5 and TRBJ1-6; 8 bases are shared with TRBD1. Germline CDR1 SGHKS, CDR2 YYEKEE (reference sequence). The CDR3 is 16 residues long. V was clipped by 4 bases and J by 1 base; unmatched bases: 4. CDR3 in amino acids: CASSVTGESYNSPLHF. CDR3 coding DNA: TGTGCCAGCAGCGTGACAGGGGAGTCCTATAATTCACCCCTCCACTTT.

The rearrangement joins TRBV5-1 to TRBJ1-1; 9 positions match TRBD1. Losses at the gene ends were 3 bases for V and 8 bases for J; bases not matched to a gene: 5. The germline CDR1 and CDR2 sequences are SGHRS and YFSETQ. This CDR3 has 13 amino acids. This CDR3 reads CASSSSDRGEAFF. Here the CDR3 DNA reads TGCGCCAGCAGCTCGTCAGACAGGGGGGAAGCTTTCTTT.

The chain carries TRBV29-1 and TRBJ1-2, with D unresolved. This CDR3 contains 11 residues. CDR1 SQVTM and CDR2 ANQGSEA come from the germline V gene. V gave up 1 base and J gave up 6 bases, with 6 bases separating them. As DNA, the CDR3 is TGCAGCGTTGAAGGCATCGATGGCTACACCTTC. It yields the protein CSVEGIDGYTF.

V is TRBV25-1 and J is TRBJ2-7; no clear D gene. CDR3 size: 11 residues. Trimming left V 1 base short and J 6 bases short, with 4 bases between. Germline assignment: CDR1 MGHDK and CDR2 SYGVNS. CDR3 coding DNA: TGTGCCAGCAGTGAATTTGGCGAGCAGTACTTC. As protein: CASSEFGEQYF.

The V and J genes are TRBV5-5 and TRBJ1-1; D is ambiguous. V was cut by 1 base and J by 1 base, with 8 bases left in between. The CDR3 runs to 14 residues. Germline V gene lookup returns CDR1 SGHKS and CDR2 YYEKEE (reference sequence). DNA of the CDR3: TGTGCCAGCAGCTTGATTTACTCGAACACTGAAGCTTTCTTT. Translating it yields CASSLIYSNTEAFF.

The chain carries TRBV10-2 and TRBJ2-1; 10 nucleotides align to TRBD2. Looked up from germline, CDR1 is WSHSY and CDR2 is SAAADI. The CDR3 is 15 amino acids. The V segment lost 1 base and the J segment 5 bases; nucleotides outside the gene matches: 2. CDR3 sequence (DNA): TGCGCCAGCAGTGAGTTGGGACTAGCGCACAATGAGCAGTTCTTC. Amino acid sequence: CASSELGLAHNEQFF.

This clone was picked up one time. The chain employs TRBV5-6 and TRBJ2-3; 10 nucleotides line up with TRBD2. Germline assignment: CDR1 SGHDT and CDR2 YYEEEE. The CDR3 runs to 16 residues. Losses at the gene ends were 0 bases for V and 3 bases for J; bases not matched to a gene: 4. CDR3 bases: TGTGCCAGCAGCTTGGCACTAGCGGGAAAAACAGATACGCAGTATTTT. Translating it yields CASSLALAGKTDTQYF.